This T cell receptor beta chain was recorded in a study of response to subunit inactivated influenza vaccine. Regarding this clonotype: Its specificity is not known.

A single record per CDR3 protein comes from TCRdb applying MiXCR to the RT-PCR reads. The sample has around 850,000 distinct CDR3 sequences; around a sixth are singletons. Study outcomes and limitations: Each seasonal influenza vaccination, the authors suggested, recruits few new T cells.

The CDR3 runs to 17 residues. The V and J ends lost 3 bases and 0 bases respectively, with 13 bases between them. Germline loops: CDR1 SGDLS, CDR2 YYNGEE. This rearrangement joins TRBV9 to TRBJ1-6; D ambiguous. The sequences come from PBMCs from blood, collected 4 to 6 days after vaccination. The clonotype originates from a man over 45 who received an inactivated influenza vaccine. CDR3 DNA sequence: TGTGCCAGCAGCGCAGAGGACGGTGGCTCCTATAATTCACCCCTCCACTTT. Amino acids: CASSAEDGGSYNSPLHF.